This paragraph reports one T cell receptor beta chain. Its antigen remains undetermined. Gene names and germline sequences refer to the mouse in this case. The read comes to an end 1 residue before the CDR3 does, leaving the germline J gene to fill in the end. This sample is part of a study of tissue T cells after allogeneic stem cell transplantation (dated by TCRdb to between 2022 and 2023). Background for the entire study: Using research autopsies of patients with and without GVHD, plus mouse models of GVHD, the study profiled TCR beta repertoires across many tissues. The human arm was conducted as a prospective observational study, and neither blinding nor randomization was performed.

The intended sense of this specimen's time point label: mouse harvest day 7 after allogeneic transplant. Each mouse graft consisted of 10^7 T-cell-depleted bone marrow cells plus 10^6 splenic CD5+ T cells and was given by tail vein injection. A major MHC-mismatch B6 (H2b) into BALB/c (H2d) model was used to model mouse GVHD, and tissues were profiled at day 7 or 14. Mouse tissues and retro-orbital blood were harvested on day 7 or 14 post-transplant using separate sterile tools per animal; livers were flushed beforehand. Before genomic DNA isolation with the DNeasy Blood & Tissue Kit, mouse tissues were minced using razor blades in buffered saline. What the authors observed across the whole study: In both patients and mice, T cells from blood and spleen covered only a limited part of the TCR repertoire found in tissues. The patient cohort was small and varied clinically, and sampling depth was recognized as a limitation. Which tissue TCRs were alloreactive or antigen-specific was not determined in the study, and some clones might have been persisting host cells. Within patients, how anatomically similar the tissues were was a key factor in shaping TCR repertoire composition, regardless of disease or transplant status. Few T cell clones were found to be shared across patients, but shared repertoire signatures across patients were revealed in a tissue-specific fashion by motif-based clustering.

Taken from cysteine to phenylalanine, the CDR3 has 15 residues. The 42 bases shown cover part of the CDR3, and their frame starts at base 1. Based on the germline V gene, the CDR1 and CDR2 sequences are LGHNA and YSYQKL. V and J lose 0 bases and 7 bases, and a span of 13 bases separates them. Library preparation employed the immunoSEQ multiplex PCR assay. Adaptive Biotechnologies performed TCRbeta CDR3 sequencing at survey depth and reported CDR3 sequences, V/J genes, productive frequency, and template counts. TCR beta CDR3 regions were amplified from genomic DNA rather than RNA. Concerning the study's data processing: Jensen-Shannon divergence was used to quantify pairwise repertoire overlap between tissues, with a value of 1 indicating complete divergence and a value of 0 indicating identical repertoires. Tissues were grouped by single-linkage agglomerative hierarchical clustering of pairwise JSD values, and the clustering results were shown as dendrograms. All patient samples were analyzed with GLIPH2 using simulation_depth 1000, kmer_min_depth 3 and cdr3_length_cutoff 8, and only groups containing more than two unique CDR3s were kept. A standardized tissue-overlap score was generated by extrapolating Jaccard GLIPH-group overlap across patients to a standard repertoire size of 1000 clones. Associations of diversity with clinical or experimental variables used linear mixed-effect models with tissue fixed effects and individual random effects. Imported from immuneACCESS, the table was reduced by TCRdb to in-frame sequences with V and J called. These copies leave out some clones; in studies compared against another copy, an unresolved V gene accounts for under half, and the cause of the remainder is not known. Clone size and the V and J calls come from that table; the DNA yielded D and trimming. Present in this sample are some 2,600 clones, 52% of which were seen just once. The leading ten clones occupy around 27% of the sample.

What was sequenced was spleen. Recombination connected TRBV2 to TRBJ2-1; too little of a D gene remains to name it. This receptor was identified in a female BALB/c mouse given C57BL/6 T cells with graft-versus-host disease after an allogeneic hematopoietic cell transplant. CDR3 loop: CASSQDYGRRAEQFF. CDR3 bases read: TGTGCCAGCAGCCAAGATTATGGGAGAAGGGCTGAGCAGTTC.